The 19 T cell receptor beta chains given below trace back to one sample, sequenced in a study of T cell repertoires in cytomegalovirus infection. TCRdb re-analysed the reads in MiXCR, keeping a single row per CDR3 protein. The profile covers 450,000 to 650,000 distinct CDR3 sequences, with less than 30% appearing a single time and roughly an eighth taken by the ten largest. What was sequenced was PBMCs. The receptors here all came from a human donor in good health (CMV status not recorded). Some clones in this sample may be carry-over from other donors' samples.

This clonotype has a handful of counts. The CDR3 DNA reads as TGCAGCGTTGAAGGGACCCTGTCCTACAATGAGCAGTTCTTC. It is translated as CSVEGTLSYNEQFF. The V and J genes are TRBV29-1 and TRBJ2-1, with D unclear. Germline V gene sequence: CDR1 SQVTM, CDR2 ANQGSEA. The germline V and J ends were trimmed by 1 base and 1 base, with 8 bases remaining between them. This CDR3 is 14 amino acids long.

The rearrangement uses TRBV6-2 or TRBV6-3 and TRBJ2-2; 8 bases align to TRBD2. The CDR3 contains 15 residues. Unmatched junction bases numbered 11, after V lost 11 bases and J lost 3 bases. Germline CDR1 MNHEY, CDR2 SVGEGT. The CDR3 DNA follows: TGTGCCGGTCATAGCGGGACCCTGGACACCGGGGAGCTGTTTTTT. Amino acids: CAGHSGTLDTGELFF.

The chain is built from TRBV11-1 and TRBJ2-7, with 7 positions matching TRBD2. Germline CDR1 is SGHAT and CDR2 is FQDESV (reference sequence). The length of the CDR3 is 14 residues. V shed 2 bases and J 3 bases; nucleotides not matched to a gene: 4. CDR3 residues: CASSLQPGGYEQYF. CDR3 nucleotides: TGTGCCAGCAGCTTACAACCGGGGGGCTACGAGCAGTACTTC.

The J gene is TRBJ1-2, the V gene TRBV6-2 or TRBV6-3; 10 nucleotides align to TRBD1. This CDR3 spans 15 amino acids. Germline values: CDR1 MNHEY, CDR2 SVGEGT. V dropped 2 bases and J dropped 2; count of bases not matched to a gene: 2. This CDR3 is CASSYPGQGNYGYTF. DNA of the CDR3: TGTGCCAGCAGTTACCCGGGACAGGGGAACTATGGCTACACCTTC.

The gene calls are TRBV12-3 or TRBV12-4 and TRBJ2-4; tentatively, D is TRBD2 (7 bases). The CDR3 extends over 16 amino acids. Deletions cut 5 bases from V and 8 bases from J, with 22 bases between. CDR3 nucleotides: TGTGCCAGCAGTACCCCCGGGGACATCAGCGGGGACATTCAGTACTTC. Amino acid sequence: CASSTPGDISGDIQYF.

This clonotype came up a few times. The gene calls are TRBV6-1 and TRBJ2-7; 8 bases align to TRBD1. V was pared by 1 base and J by 1 base, with 12 bases of the junction left unmatched. This CDR3 spans 18 amino acids. Germline CDR1 and CDR2: MNHNS and SASEGT. CDR3 loop: CASSEGSIRDRGSYEQYF. The CDR3 DNA reads TGTGCCAGCAGTGAAGGGTCTATACGAGACAGGGGTTCCTACGAGCAGTACTTC.

The chain is built from TRBV12-5 and TRBJ1-5; D not resolved. Germline CDR1 reads LGHNT; CDR2 reads FRNRAP. Trimming cost V 0 bases and J 0 bases, with 12 bases left between them. The CDR3 runs to 17 residues. CDR3 bases: TGTGCTAGTGGTTTGGTACGCCAAGGTAATAGCAATCAGCCCCAGCATTTT. Translated, it gives CASGLVRQGNSNQPQHF. Drawing the rest from reference TRBV12-5 and TRBJ1-5, the complete variable domain is DARVTQTPRHKVTEMGQEVTMRCQPILGHNTVFWYRQTMMQGLELLAYFRNRAPLDDSGMPKDRFSAEMPDATLATLKIQPSEPRDSAVYFCASGLVRQGNSNQPQHFGDGTRLSIL.

The chain joins TRBV6-2 or TRBV6-3 to TRBJ2-1; TRBD1 matches at 7 bases. The germline gives CDR1 MNHEY, CDR2 SVGEGT. The junction had 11 bases not matched to a gene; V was cut back by 6 bases and J by 6 bases. The CDR3 length is 15 residues. The CDR3 reads CASRVGTASSNEQFF. CDR3 DNA: TGTGCCAGCAGGGTGGGGACAGCGAGTAGCAATGAGCAGTTCTTC.

V is TRBV11-2 and J is TRBJ2-5; 7 bases match TRBD1. With 5 bases clipped from V and 1 base from J, the junction kept 4 bases outside the gene matches. The CDR3 runs 14 residues. The V gene's germline CDR1 is SGHAT and CDR2 FQNNGV. The CDR3 reads CASSQGDSQETQYF. The DNA of the CDR3 is TGTGCCAGCAGCCAAGGGGACAGCCAAGAGACCCAGTACTTC. The full variable domain, its missing parts supplied by reference TRBV11-2 and TRBJ2-5, is EAGVAQSPRYKIIEKRQSVAFWCNPISGHATLYWYQQILGQGPKLLIQFQNNGVVDDSQLPKDRFSAERLKGVDSTLKIQPAKLEDSAVYLCASSQGDSQETQYFGPGTRLLVL.

This clonotype was observed at least ten times. The J gene is TRBJ2-5, the V gene TRBV7-8, with 8 bases aligning to TRBD2. This CDR3 is 18 amino acids long. Losses at the gene ends were 1 base for V and 0 bases for J; bases not matched to a gene: 10. Germline CDR1 and CDR2: SGHVS and FQNEAQ. The CDR3 nucleotides are TGTGCCAGCAGCTTAGGGACTAGCTTAGGGTGGTACCAAGAGACCCAGTACTTC. Residues: CASSLGTSLGWYQETQYF.

V and J are TRBV18 and TRBJ2-3, with 13 bases identical to TRBD2. In germline, CDR1 is KGHSH, CDR2 LQKENI. There are 16 residues in the CDR3. V shed 3 bases, J shed 5 bases, and the junction held 5 bases outside the gene matches. CDR3 in amino acids: CASSPRTSGSGDTQYF. CDR3 bases: TGTGCCAGCTCACCGCGGACTAGCGGGAGTGGAGATACGCAGTATTTT.

The DNA of the CDR3 is TGCAGCGTTGATATCGGCAGGGGGAGCGGCTACACCTTC. This translates into CSVDIGRGSGYTF. The J gene is TRBJ1-2, the V gene TRBV29-1; 7 bases align to TRBD1. Germline lookup yields CDR1 SQVTM and CDR2 ANQGSEA. The junction had 9 bases not matched to a gene; V was cut back by 3 bases and J by 8 bases. The length of the CDR3 is 13 residues.

The genes are TRBV10-3 and TRBJ2-1, with D tentatively TRBD2 (6 bases). Germline V lookup: CDR1 ENHRY, CDR2 SYGVKD. This CDR3 is 13 amino acids long. Trimming stripped 7 bases from V and 3 bases from J, with 10 bases between. The CDR3 reads CAIMSGSYNEQFF. The CDR3 DNA is TGTGCCATCATGTCCGGGAGCTACAATGAGCAGTTCTTC.

The chain couples TRBV7-2 to TRBJ2-7, with 8 bases aligning to TRBD2. This CDR3 has 16 residues. Germline CDR1 is SGHTA and CDR2 is FQGNSA. Trimming removed 5 bases from V and 7 bases from J; junction bases left unmatched: 16. DNA of the CDR3: TGTGCCAGCAGCAATTATTTACCCGGACTAGCTACGGAGCAGTACTTC. It codes for CASSNYLPGLATEQYF.

The chain couples TRBV6-2 or TRBV6-3 to TRBJ2-7, with 9 bases matching TRBD2. The junction had 4 bases not matched to a gene; V was cut back by 9 bases and J by 1 base. This CDR3 is 13 amino acids long. CDR1 and CDR2 from the germline V gene are MNHEY and SVGEGT. CDR3 nucleotide sequence: TGTGCCAGTATGACTAGCGGTTCCTACGAGCAGTACGTC. Its translation: CASMTSGSYEQYV.

V gene TRBV7-6 combines with J gene TRBJ2-7; weak D call: TRBD1 (5 bases). This CDR3 comprises 14 residues. Germline lookup yields CDR1 SGHVS and CDR2 FNYEAQ. With 3 bases removed from V and 5 bases from J, the gap between germline ends came to 14 bases. CDR3 in amino acids: CASSFSFGADEQYF. For the CDR3, the DNA is TGTGCCAGCAGCTTTAGTTTTGGGGCCGACGAGCAGTACTTC.

This clonotype was seen a handful of times. This chain joins TRBV15 and TRBJ1-5; D unclear. The CDR3 has 15 amino acids. The germline gives CDR1 LNHNV, CDR2 YYDKDF (reference sequence). V gave up 0 bases and J gave up 9 bases, with 15 bases separating them. The CDR3, as DNA: TGTGCCACCAGCAGAGATCCGGGGATTGATGCGCCCCAGCATTTT. It is translated as CATSRDPGIDAPQHF.

Only one count was recorded for this clonotype. V is TRBV6-2 or TRBV6-3 and J is TRBJ1-2; D ambiguous. The CDR3 is 14 residues long. The V end was cut by 2 bases, the J end by 4 bases, with 11 bases between. Germline V lookup: CDR1 MNHEY, CDR2 SVGEGT. The CDR3 reads CASSYPQRFYGYTF. For the CDR3, the DNA is TGTGCCAGCAGTTACCCACAGCGCTTCTATGGCTACACCTTC.

The sample holds a few counts of this clonotype. The V call is TRBV4-1, the J call TRBJ2-7, with 11 bases identical to TRBD2. Per germline, CDR1 MGHRA and CDR2 YSYEKL. Germline trimming cut 0 bases from V and 1 base from J; bases unmatched to any gene: 5. This CDR3 has 17 amino acids. The CDR3 DNA sequence: TGCGCCAGCAGCCAAGATACTAGCGGGAGTGTTTCCTACGAGCAGTACGTC. Its protein product is CASSQDTSGSVSYEQYV.